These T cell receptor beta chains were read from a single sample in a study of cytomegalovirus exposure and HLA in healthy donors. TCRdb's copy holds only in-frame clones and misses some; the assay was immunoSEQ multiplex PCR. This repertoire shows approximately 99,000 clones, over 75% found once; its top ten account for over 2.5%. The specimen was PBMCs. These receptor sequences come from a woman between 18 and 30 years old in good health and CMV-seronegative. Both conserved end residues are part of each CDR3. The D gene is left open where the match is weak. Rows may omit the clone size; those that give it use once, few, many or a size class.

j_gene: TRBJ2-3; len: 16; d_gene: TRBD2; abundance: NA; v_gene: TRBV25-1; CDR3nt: TGTGCCAGCAGTGAATCTATAGCGGGGTCCACAGATACGCAGTATTTT; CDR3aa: CASSESIAGSTDTQYF
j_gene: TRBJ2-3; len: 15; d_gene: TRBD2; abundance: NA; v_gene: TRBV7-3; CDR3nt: TGTGCCAGCAGCCTCCAGCGGGGGGGCACAGATACGCAGTATTTT; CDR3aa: CASSLQRGGTDTQYF
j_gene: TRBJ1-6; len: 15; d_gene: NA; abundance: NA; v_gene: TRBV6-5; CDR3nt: TGTGCCACCCGGACGGATCAGGGTTATAATTCACCCCTCCACTTT; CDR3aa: CATRTDQGYNSPLHF
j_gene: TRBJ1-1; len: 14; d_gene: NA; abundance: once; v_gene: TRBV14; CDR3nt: TGTGCCAGCAGCCAAACGCGCCAGGGAACTGAAGCTTTCTTT; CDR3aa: CASSQTRQGTEAFF
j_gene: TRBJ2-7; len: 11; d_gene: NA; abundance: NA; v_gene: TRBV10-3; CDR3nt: TGTGCCATCGGCGGGGACTACGAGCAGTACTTC; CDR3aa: CAIGGDYEQYF
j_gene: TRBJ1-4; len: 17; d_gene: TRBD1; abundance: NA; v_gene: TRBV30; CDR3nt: TGTGCCTGGAGGCCGGGGACAGGGACGATGGCTAATGAAAAACTGTTTTTT; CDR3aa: CAWRPGTGTMANEKLFF
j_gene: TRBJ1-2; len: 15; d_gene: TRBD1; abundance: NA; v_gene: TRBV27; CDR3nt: TGTGCCAGCAGCCGCCCCGGGACAGGGGCGAATGGCTACACCTTC; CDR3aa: CASSRPGTGANGYTF
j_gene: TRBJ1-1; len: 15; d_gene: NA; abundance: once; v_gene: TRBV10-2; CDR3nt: TGCGCCAGCAGTGAGTTATTAGGAGGTAACACTGAAGCTTTCTTT; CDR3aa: CASSELLGGNTEAFF
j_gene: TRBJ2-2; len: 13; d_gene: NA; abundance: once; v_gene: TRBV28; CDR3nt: TGTGCCAGCAGTGAGGACTGGCCCGGGGAGCTGTTTTTT; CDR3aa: CASSEDWPGELFF
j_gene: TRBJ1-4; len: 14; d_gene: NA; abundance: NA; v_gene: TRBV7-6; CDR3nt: TGTGCCAGTACTTCAGGGGCAACTAATGAAAAACTGTTTTTT; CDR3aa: CASTSGATNEKLFF